This T cell receptor (beta chain) came from a study of blood T cell repertoires in COVID-19. The overall study: COVID-19 samples from acute and convalescent phases originated in the United States, Italy and Spain. PBMCs, B-cell-depleted T cells, or T cells provided the cDNA or gDNA that made up the material.

In the original workflow: The assay estimated nucleated cells by amplifying reference gene primers. Libraries were prepared by immunoSEQ multiplex PCR; TCRdb keeps only in-frame clonotypes and omits some of them. Clone size and V and J calls were adopted from that table, with D and trimming inferred from the DNA. Of approximately 150,000 clones listed, about 90% are singletons. Germline V CDR1 and CDR2: MNHEY, SMNVEV (reference sequence). The V and J ends lost 3 bases and 6 bases, in that order; junction bases with no gene match: 4. The CDR3 covers 13 residues. The gene calls are TRBV27 and TRBJ1-2, with 7 bases that match TRBD1. Input material: peripheral blood. The receptor's source is a woman aged 60-75 years with acute or convalescent COVID-19. CDR3 sequence reads: CASSFRQGNGYTF. In DNA, the CDR3 is TGTGCCAGCAGTTTTCGACAGGGAAATGGCTACACCTTC.